The present T cell receptor beta chain was sequenced within a study of cytomegalovirus exposure and HLA in healthy donors. There are 11 residues in the CDR3. The V gene lost 7 bases and the J gene lost 4 bases, with 8 bases spanning the gap. Germline assignment: CDR1 DFQATT and CDR2 SNEGSKA (reference sequence). This PCR relied on a set of 60 Vbeta primers and 13 Jbeta primers. Produced via immunoSEQ multiplex PCR; TCRdb's table is partial and in-frame only. Of 280,000 or so clones listed, roughly 90% were seen once; the top ten hold 2% to 3%. The sequenced material came from PBMCs. This sequence joins TRBV20-1 and TRBJ1-3, with no clear D. The clonotype originates from a woman aged 18-29 years in good health and CMV-seronegative. CDR3 sequence: CSVAGGNTIYF. The CDR3, as DNA: TGCAGTGTTGCGGGGGGAAACACCATATATTTT.